Here is one TCR beta chain with its context. This clonotype was detected many times. Its antigen has not been determined. Relative to the germline gene, one junction end is altered; a read error may explain this. Every patient had bone marrow sampled at the time of active disease. Bone marrow mononuclear cells were isolated by Ficoll-Hypaque density gradient centrifugation. To remove myeloma plasma cells, the cells were labeled with CD138 magnetic microbeads on a MACS separator, and CD138-negative cells were then collected by negative selection. Flow cytometry on an Attune NxT with CD138 antibodies was used to check the purity of the isolated cells. TRIzol reagent was used to extract total RNA, and a NanoDrop spectrophotometer was used to quantify the extracted RNA. Paired RNA-seq and IR-seq were performed on the CD138-negative bone marrow sample of each patient. Reading the germline V gene gives CDR1 SGHDT and CDR2 YYEEEE. The CDR3 runs 15 amino acids, cysteine and phenylalanine included. Only the CDR3 portion is preserved as DNA: 45 bases, with reading frame beginning at the first base.

This record belongs to a study of read filtering for tumor transcriptome and immune sequencing (dated by TCRdb to about 2020). Turning to the overall study: The cohort consisted of roughly 16 male and some 15 female patients, with a mean age of roughly 67 years and an age range of about 47 to 90. By revised international staging, fewer than ten patients were R-ISS I, some 16 were R-ISS II and roughly 7 were R-ISS III. After DNase treatment, whole-transcriptome libraries were prepared using the TruSeq RNA Access Library Prep Kit. TCR-region mapped reads per sample ranged from about 4 to 11 million with IR-seq versus only roughly 75 to 1273 with RNA-seq. Using the same bone marrow samples, the study compared TCR repertoires obtained by targeted immune repertoire sequencing with those obtained by bulk whole-transcriptome sequencing. A main aim was a read-filtering strategy for immune repertoire data, specifically whether clonotypes supported by a single read should be removed.

Broad study findings and their caveats: Single-read clonotypes made up around 82% of clonotypes but only roughly 3.5% of total reads in IR-seq, compared with around 70% of clonotypes and more than 40% of reads in RNA-seq. The sorted CD138-negative fraction was composed of a mixed bone marrow immune population rather than of purified T cells. Compared with RNA-seq, IR-seq captured clonotypes at much higher depth and more reliably, and a smaller IR-seq throughput was enough to identify most shared clonotypes. The correlation between IR-seq and RNA-seq shared clonotype proportions rose when single-read clonotypes were removed.

Starting from roughly 370 ng RNA, TCR libraries were constructed with the Immunoverse kit using molecular barcoded adaptors that cover the alpha/delta and beta/gamma chains. The same RNA used for transcriptome sequencing was used for TCR library preparation. Sequencing of TCR libraries was carried out on an Illumina HiSeq 4000 with 2 x 150 cycles. Processing in the source paper ran as follows. With MiXCR, TCR reads were aligned to human V, D, J and C references and assembled into CDR3 clonotypes, with quality filtering and error correction included. Clonotype counts and gene usage diversity were analyzed with the tcR package in R. Raw mapping reads were checked after the RNA-seq reads had been mapped by STAR aligner version 2.5.3a onto the human GRCh37 genome. To test the effect of sequencing depth on detected clonotypes, IR-seq fastq files were randomly downsampled using Seqtk 1.3. TCRdb redid the processing of the public reads, applying fastp at Q25 and MiXCR, and retained in-frame beta chains. CDR3 protein sequences are deduplicated, and each keeps its most common genes and DNA. These V and J calls rely on TCRdb rather than the paper's analysis. The sample contains some 41,000 distinct CDR3 sequences, roughly 13% of them found a single time. The ten most abundant clones make up around 30% of the sample.

The sequence joins TRBV5-6 to TRBJ2-1; 12 middle bases align to TRBD2. The sequence was collected from a donor at least 40 years old with multiple myeloma. The sequencing sample was made of a population of CD138-negative cells sorted from bone marrow. What the cell subset or site label conveys for this sample: bone marrow mononuclear cells depleted of CD138+ plasma/myeloma cells by negative magnetic selection. CDR3 reads: CASSWGTSGYKEQFF. Here is the DNA: TGTGCCAGCAGCTGGGGGACTAGCGGGTACAAAGAGCAGTTCTTC.